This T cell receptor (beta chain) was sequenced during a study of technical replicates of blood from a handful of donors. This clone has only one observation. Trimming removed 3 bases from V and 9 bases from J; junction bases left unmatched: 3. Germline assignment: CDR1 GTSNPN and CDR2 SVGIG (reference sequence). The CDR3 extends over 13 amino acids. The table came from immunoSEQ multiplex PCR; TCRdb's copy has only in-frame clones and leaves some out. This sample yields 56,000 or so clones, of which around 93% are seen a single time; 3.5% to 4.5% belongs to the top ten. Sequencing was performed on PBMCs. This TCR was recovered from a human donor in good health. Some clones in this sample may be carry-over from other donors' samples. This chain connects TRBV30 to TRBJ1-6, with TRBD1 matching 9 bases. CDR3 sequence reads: CAWSSDRGSPLHF. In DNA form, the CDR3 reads TGTGCCTGGAGCTCGGACAGGGGTTCACCCCTCCACTTT.